This TCR beta chain emerged from a study of blood T cell repertoires in COVID-19. Study-level background: Samples came from the United States, Italy and Spain, spanning acute and convalescent COVID-19.

Assay: immunoSEQ multiplex PCR; the TCRdb copy retains only in-frame clones and omits some. This table holds some 310,000 clones, roughly 90% found once. V was pared by 4 bases and J by 0 bases, with 9 bases of the junction left unmatched. The germline V gene has CDR1 SGHNT and CDR2 YYREEE (reference sequence). CDR3 length: 16 amino acids. What was sequenced was peripheral blood. This clonotype was sampled from a woman aged 35 to 49 with COVID-19, enrolled during active disease. The chain uses TRBV5-4 and TRBJ1-2; 7 bases map to TRBD1. CDR3 amino acids: CASSIQNRGSNYGYTF. The CDR3 DNA follows: TGTGCCAGCAGCATCCAGAACAGGGGCTCTAACTATGGCTACACCTTC.